The 22 T cell receptor beta chains listed next were all sequenced from one sample in a study of cytotoxic CD8 clonotypes in ibrutinib-treated CLL. Assay used: immunoSEQ multiplex PCR; TCRdb lists only in-frame clones, some missing. The top ten hold about 4.4% of the sample, which has approximately 84,000 clones, about four fifths seen once. The source was PBMCs, collected after 12 months of ibrutinib treatment. These receptors were obtained from a human donor with chronic lymphocytic leukemia.

This clone has more than one count but fewer than ten. This chain connects TRBV5-6 to TRBJ1-5, with D possibly matching TRBD1 (6 bases). From germline, CDR1 is SGHDT and CDR2 YYEEEE. Trimming removed 1 base at V and 5 bases at J, with 13 bases between. The CDR3 has 15 amino acids. The CDR3 protein is CASSLRAGGHQPQHF. Here the CDR3 DNA reads TGTGCCAGCAGCTTGCGGGCCGGGGGGCATCAGCCCCAGCATTTT.

The genes are TRBV7-9 and TRBJ1-2; D is ambiguous. The CDR3 length is 15 residues. V was pared by 5 bases and J by 8 bases, with 21 bases between. Germline V gene data show CDR1 as SEHNR and CDR2 as FQNEAQ (reference sequence). The CDR3 nucleotides are TGTGCCAGCAGCCCCAACAGTGGTCGGGAAGGGGGCTACACCTTC. The encoded protein is CASSPNSGREGGYTF.

This clone was picked up a small number of times. The rearrangement links TRBV19 to TRBJ1-1, with D unresolved. With 6 bases removed from V and 1 base from J, the gap between germline ends came to 12 bases. There are 14 residues in the CDR3. Germline V CDR1 and CDR2: LNHDA, SQIVND (reference sequence). The CDR3 sequence: CASRVRPANTEAFF. The CDR3 region has the DNA TGTGCCAGTAGGGTGCGTCCAGCGAACACTGAAGCTTTCTTT.

The J gene is TRBJ2-3, the V gene TRBV19; 8 bases are a match to TRBD2. Germline assignment: CDR1 LNHDA and CDR2 SQIVND (reference sequence). CDR3 length: 15 residues. V lost 3 bases, J lost 2 bases, and 4 bases stayed unmatched. DNA of the CDR3: TGTGCCAGTAGTATCGGCGGGGGGTTCACAGATACGCAGTATTTT. This gives the protein CASSIGGGFTDTQYF.

The gene calls are TRBV9 and TRBJ2-5; 9 bases agree with TRBD1. The germline V gene has CDR1 SGDLS and CDR2 YYNGEE. After removal of 2 bases from V and 2 bases from J, the junction contained 7 bases not matched to a gene. The CDR3 has 16 residues. The CDR3 nucleotides are TGTGCCAGCAGCGTGGGGACAGGGTCGGGGCAAGAGACCCAGTACTTC. Residues: CASSVGTGSGQETQYF.

This clone was observed a single time. The chain joins TRBV19 to TRBJ2-2; tentatively, D is TRBD1 (6 bases). In germline, CDR1 is LNHDA, CDR2 SQIVND (reference sequence). CDR3 size: 14 residues. Trimming removed 8 bases at V and 6 bases at J, with 16 bases between. The CDR3 DNA is TGTGCCAGTCTGGGGGCAGTTTGGTCCGGGGAGCTGTTTTTT. Translation: CASLGAVWSGELFF.

This rearrangement joins TRBV7-3 to TRBJ1-1; perhaps TRBD1 as D (6 bases). CDR1 is SGHTA, CDR2 FQGTGA, per germline. This CDR3 has 15 amino acids. Trimming cost V 0 bases and J 4 bases, with 12 bases left between them. The CDR3: CASSLTGGPGTEAFF. CDR3 DNA sequence: TGTGCCAGCAGCTTAACTGGGGGGCCGGGCACTGAAGCTTTCTTT.

The V call is TRBV7-9, the J call TRBJ2-7, with 7 positions matching TRBD2. The J segment lost 6 bases and the V segment lost 5 bases, leaving 13 bases of the junction unmatched. The CDR3 is made up of 15 amino acids. CDR1 is SEHNR, CDR2 FQNEAQ, per germline (reference sequence). The CDR3 spells CASSPSGEAWGEQYF. The CDR3 nucleotides are TGTGCCAGCAGCCCCAGCGGGGAAGCCTGGGGCGAGCAGTACTTC. Filled out from reference TRBV7-9 and TRBJ2-7, the complete variable domain reads DTGVSQNPRHKITKRGQNVTFRCDPISEHNRLYWYRQTLGQGPEFLTYFQNEAQLEKSRLLSDRFSAERPKGSFSTLEIQRTEQGDSAMYLCASSPSGEAWGEQYFGPGTRLTVT.

The CDR3 protein is CASNFRGTDTQYF. Here the CDR3 DNA reads TGTGCCAGCAACTTTAGAGGCACAGATACGCAGTATTTT. The gene calls are TRBV28 and TRBJ2-3; D not resolved. CDR3 length equals 13 residues. Germline CDR1 MDHEN, CDR2 SYDVKM. The V end lost 7 bases, the J end lost 1 base, and 9 bases lay between the germline ends.

The genes are TRBV7-9 and TRBJ2-7; D is perhaps TRBD1 (5 bases). Germline CDR1 SEHNR, CDR2 FQNEAQ (reference sequence). Trimming stripped 2 bases from V and 0 bases from J, with 11 bases between. The CDR3 length is 15 residues. The CDR3 coding sequence is TGTGCCAGCAGCTTACAGGGTACCATCTCCTACGAGCAGTACTTC. Its translation is CASSLQGTISYEQYF.

This clone was seen a handful of times. The rearrangement links TRBV6-6 to TRBJ2-5; 7 positions agree with TRBD2. V was clipped by 4 bases and J by 1 base; unmatched bases: 6. Germline values: CDR1 MNHNY, CDR2 SVGAGI (reference sequence). This CDR3 spans 15 amino acids. CDR3 loop: CASSSTGLLQETQYF. DNA for the CDR3: TGTGCCAGCAGTTCCACGGGACTACTCCAAGAGACCCAGTACTTC.

This clone occurred once. The rearrangement links TRBV28 to TRBJ2-1, with D unclear. CDR1 is MDHEN and CDR2 is SYDVKM in the germline V gene. This CDR3 comprises 14 residues. Trimming took 7 bases from V and 0 from J, leaving 10 bases between them. CDR3 loop: CASNPGYSYNEQFF. The CDR3 DNA follows: TGTGCCAGCAACCCCGGGTACTCCTACAATGAGCAGTTCTTC.

CDR3 nucleotide sequence: TGTGCCAGCAGCTTAGGGGTGGCGGGACAGGGACATAATTCACCCCTCCACTTT. It specifies CASSLGVAGQGHNSPLHF. The chain joins TRBV7-8 to TRBJ1-6; 9 bases map to TRBD1. Per germline, CDR1 SGHVS and CDR2 FQNEAQ. The CDR3 contains 18 residues. Unmatched junction bases numbered 9, after V lost 1 base and J lost 5 bases.

The rearrangement joins TRBV12-5 to TRBJ2-1; D unclear. Per germline, CDR1 LGHNT and CDR2 FRNRAP. This CDR3 has 14 amino acids. Between the trimmed V and J ends, which lost 0 bases and 6 bases, there was a span of 9 bases. In DNA form, the CDR3 reads TGTGCTAGTGGTTTGGTACCCCCGGGCAATGAGCAGTTCTTC. Amino acids: CASGLVPPGNEQFF. Combining the CDR3 with reference TRBV12-5 and TRBJ2-1 gives the whole variable domain DARVTQTPRHKVTEMGQEVTMRCQPILGHNTVFWYRQTMMQGLELLAYFRNRAPLDDSGMPKDRFSAEMPDATLATLKIQPSEPRDSAVYFCASGLVPPGNEQFFGPGTRLTVL.

This rearrangement joins TRBV7-9 to TRBJ1-2, with D perhaps matching TRBD1 (6 bases). Trimming took off 5 bases at V and 6 bases at J, with 16 bases between the two ends. Germline CDR1 SEHNR, CDR2 FQNEAQ (reference sequence). The CDR3 length is 14 residues. This chain's CDR3 is CASSRGEGGDGYTF. CDR3 DNA sequence: TGTGCCAGCAGCAGGGGGGAGGGAGGAGATGGCTACACCTTC.

This chain connects TRBV6-4 to TRBJ1-5; tentative D call: TRBD1 (6 bases). Germline CDR1 MRHNA, CDR2 SNTAGT. This CDR3 has 15 residues. V was cut by 2 bases and J by 6 bases, with 14 bases left in between. DNA of the CDR3: TGTGCCAGCAGTGACCCGGGGAAAGGGGGTCAGCCCCAGCATTTT. It codes for CASSDPGKGGQPQHF.

This chain joins TRBV4-2 and TRBJ2-7; D not resolved. V was pared by 0 bases and J by 6 bases, with 12 bases between. CDR1 and CDR2 from the germline V gene are LGHNA and YNFKEQ. The CDR3 has 14 amino acids. The CDR3 sequence is CASSQDREVAEQYF. The CDR3 nucleotides read TGTGCCAGCAGCCAAGATCGTGAAGTAGCCGAGCAGTACTTC.

The rearrangement uses TRBV29-1 and TRBJ1-3; 9 nucleotides agree with TRBD1. The CDR3 spans 14 residues. CDR1 and CDR2 (germline): SQVTM, ANQGSEA. With 6 bases clipped from V and 0 bases from J, the junction kept 3 bases outside the gene matches. The chain's CDR3 is CSVTGGISGNTIYF. The CDR3 region has the DNA TGCAGCGTGACAGGGGGTATCTCTGGAAACACCATATATTTT.

As DNA, the CDR3 is TGTGCCAGCACCACGACACATCTAGCGGTCTCCTACGAGCAGTACTTC. Encoded protein: CASTTTHLAVSYEQYF. The chain has TRBV6-6 and TRBJ2-7; 7 bases are shared with TRBD2. Germline V gene lookup returns CDR1 MNHNY and CDR2 SVGAGI (reference sequence). The CDR3 is 16 amino acids. V shed 7 bases and J 0 bases; nucleotides not matched to a gene: 12.

This chain connects TRBV14 to TRBJ2-3; 9 bases are a match to TRBD2. The germline V gene encodes CDR1 SGHDN and CDR2 FVKESK. The CDR3 runs 15 residues. V trimming: 4 bases; J trimming: 5 bases; junction bases outside the gene matches: 7. The CDR3 spells CASSPLVSGGDTQYF. Written as DNA, the CDR3 is TGTGCCAGCAGCCCCCTCGTTAGCGGGGGAGATACGCAGTATTTT.

The chain carries TRBV11-2 and TRBJ2-7; D is undetermined. CDR1 and CDR2 (germline): SGHAT, FQNNGV. The germline V and J ends were trimmed by 1 base and 6 bases, with 10 bases remaining between them. The CDR3 has 13 residues. The chain's CDR3 is CASSLGPTGEQYF. The CDR3 DNA reads TGTGCCAGCAGCTTAGGGCCTACGGGCGAGCAGTACTTC.

The genes are TRBV4-3 and TRBJ2-5; D possibly corresponds to TRBD1 (5 bases). Trimming shortened V by 2 bases and J by 5 bases, and 12 bases separated the two germline ends. This CDR3 comprises 14 residues. Germline CDR1 is LGHNA and CDR2 is YSLEER. In DNA, the CDR3 is TGCGCCAGCAGCCAATCTAGGGGCCGGGAGACCCAGTACTTC. Encoded protein: CASSQSRGRETQYF.